The 26 T cell receptor beta chains presented below share a single source sample, sequenced in a study of cytomegalovirus exposure and HLA in healthy donors. The PCR employed 60 Vbeta primers together with 13 Jbeta primers. Produced via immunoSEQ multiplex PCR; TCRdb's table is partial and in-frame only. The repertoire holds 65,000 to 95,000 clones, about 81% seen once, with around 12% in the top ten. The sample consisted of PBMCs. Receptors originate from a man in his 70s in good health and CMV-seronegative.

This sequence joins TRBV5-4 and TRBJ2-7, with 10 bases fitting TRBD1. The CDR3 sequence is 15 residues long. V gave up 1 base and J gave up 6 bases; unmatched junction bases: 7. Germline-derived CDR1 and CDR2 are SGHNT and YYREEE (reference sequence). The CDR3 DNA follows: TGTGCCAGCAGCTTGCCGGGACAGGGGCCCCGCGAGCAGTACTTC. It is translated as CASSLPGQGPREQYF.

The chain has TRBV7-8 and TRBJ1-5; D unclear. This CDR3 region has 16 residues. Trimming stripped 1 base from V and 0 bases from J, with 10 bases between. CDR1 SGHVS and CDR2 FQNEAQ come from the germline V gene. CDR3 nucleotides: TGTGCCAGCAGCTTAGTGTCGGGGAATAGCAATCAGCCCCAGCATTTT. Protein sequence: CASSLVSGNSNQPQHF.

There are a few counts of this clone. This CDR3 is also generated by other DNA sequences in the sample. This chain joins TRBV4-1 and TRBJ2-5; D gene uncertain. The CDR3 is made up of 14 amino acids. The V gene lost 0 bases and the J gene lost 5 bases, with 10 bases spanning the gap. Looked up from germline, CDR1 is MGHRA and CDR2 is YSYEKL. CDR3 DNA: TGCGCCAGCAGCCAAGATCGGAGTGGGGAGACCCAGTACTTC. It is translated as CASSQDRSGETQYF.

The gene calls are TRBV6-6 and TRBJ2-1, with 10 bases lining up with TRBD1. In germline, CDR1 is MNHNY, CDR2 SVGAGI (reference sequence). This CDR3 is built from 16 residues. V lost 5 bases and J lost 5; bases outside the gene matches: 9. The CDR3, as DNA: TGTGCCAGCAGTAACCCGGGACAGGGGACCGACAATGAGCAGTTCTTC. It encodes CASSNPGQGTDNEQFF.

The chain recombines TRBV2 with TRBJ2-3; D is ambiguous. V was clipped by 6 bases and J by 0 bases, with 13 bases between them. Germline V CDR1 and CDR2: SNHLY, FYNNEI. This CDR3 has 15 residues. The CDR3 coding sequence is TGTGCCAGCAGAACCGACATGGATAGCACAGATACGCAGTATTTT. Translating it yields CASRTDMDSTDTQYF.

The chain joins TRBV27 to TRBJ1-1, with a possible D match to TRBD1 (5 bases). Trimming shortened V by 2 bases and J by 5 bases, and 12 bases separated the two germline ends. The CDR3 is 14 amino acids. Germline V lookup: CDR1 MNHEY, CDR2 SMNVEV (reference sequence). The CDR3 coding sequence is TGTGCCAGCAGTTTAATGGTCGGGGGGACTGAAGCTTTCTTT. Protein sequence: CASSLMVGGTEAFF.

The genes are TRBV5-6 and TRBJ1-5, with D hard to call. The CDR3 is 14 amino acids. V was clipped by 2 bases and J by 5 bases, with 11 bases between them. Germline values: CDR1 SGHDT, CDR2 YYEEEE. The CDR3 region has the DNA TGTGCCAGCAGCTTTTGGAGCGCTGATCAGCCCCAGCATTTT. Protein product: CASSFWSADQPQHF.

This chain uses TRBV18 with TRBJ2-7, with TRBD2 identical over 9 bases. The J segment lost 3 bases and the V segment lost 3 bases, leaving 6 bases of the junction unmatched. This CDR3 has 15 residues. Germline values: CDR1 KGHSH, CDR2 LQKENI. CDR3 DNA sequence: TGTGCCAGCTCACCCTCGGGACTAGCAAACTACGAGCAGTACTTC. This gives the protein CASSPSGLANYEQYF.

This chain joins TRBV29-1 and TRBJ2-2; the match to TRBD1 covers 7 bases. V trimming: 6 bases; J trimming: 3 bases; junction bases outside the gene matches: 7. Germline loops: CDR1 SQVTM, CDR2 ANQGSEA. This CDR3 is 14 amino acids long. In DNA form, the CDR3 reads TGCAGCGTCACAGGGGACCAGGACACCGGGGAGCTGTTTTTT. Its protein product is CSVTGDQDTGELFF.

This clone was observed a few times. The rearrangement links TRBV6-5 to TRBJ1-4; TRBD1 is a possible D gene (6 bases). V lost 4 bases and J 10 bases, leaving 13 bases between the germline ends. This CDR3 is 13 amino acids long. Germline CDR1 is MNHEY and CDR2 is SVGAGI. DNA of the CDR3: TGTGCCAGCAGTTCAGGGGAGGGGGGAAAACTGTTTTTT. It codes for CASSSGEGGKLFF.

V and J are TRBV5-1 and TRBJ1-5; the D is unclear. Trimming cost V 0 bases and J 5 bases, with 9 bases left between them. Per the germline V gene, CDR1 is SGHRS and CDR2 is YFSETQ. CDR3 length: 14 residues. The CDR3 DNA reads TGCGCCAGCAGCTTGGGTTGGGCCGATCAGCCCCAGCATTTT. It is translated as CASSLGWADQPQHF.

The chain links TRBV7-8 to TRBJ2-7, with 7 bases matching TRBD1. V lost 6 bases and J lost 4; bases outside the gene matches: 15. This CDR3 is built from 16 residues. Germline lookup yields CDR1 SGHVS and CDR2 FQNEAQ. The CDR3: CASSPLGQTTGYEQYF. CDR3 bases: TGTGCCAGCAGTCCCTTGGGACAGACAACCGGATACGAGCAGTACTTC.

The V and J genes are TRBV5-1 and TRBJ2-6; TRBD1 aligns across 7 bases. The CDR3 loop spans 16 amino acids. Losses at the gene ends were 2 bases for V and 3 bases for J; bases not matched to a gene: 5. CDR1 and CDR2 (germline): SGHRS, YFSETQ. CDR3 sequence (DNA): TGCGCCAGCAGCTTAATAACAGGGGTTGGGGCCAACGTCCTGACTTTC. It specifies CASSLITGVGANVLTF.

This rearrangement joins TRBV6-5 to TRBJ1-2, with D possibly being TRBD1 (5 bases). This CDR3 is built from 13 residues. V lost 6 bases to trimming and J lost 4 bases, with 12 bases between them. Germline V gives CDR1 MNHEY, CDR2 SVGAGI. CDR3 DNA: TGTGCCAGCAGGCGGGACTTAATCTATGGCTACACCTTC. The encoded protein is CASRRDLIYGYTF.

The chain recombines TRBV7-8 with TRBJ2-1; D not resolved. The CDR3 spans 13 residues. Germline V gene lookup returns CDR1 SGHVS and CDR2 FQNEAQ. V lost 3 bases to trimming and J lost 5 bases, with 8 bases between them. The CDR3 coding sequence is TGTGCCAGCAGCTTTGGGCGAAACAATGAGCAGTTCTTC. It encodes CASSFGRNNEQFF.

This clone has more than one count but fewer than ten. The chain carries TRBV5-1 and TRBJ2-7; 9 bases line up with TRBD1. CDR1 is SGHRS, CDR2 YFSETQ, per germline. Trimming took 2 bases from V and 7 from J; bases not matched to a gene: 10. This CDR3 region has 15 residues. Here the CDR3 DNA reads TGCGCCAGCAGCTTAGGGGACAGGGTTCGGAGTGAGCAGTACTTC. Amino acid sequence: CASSLGDRVRSEQYF. Filled out from reference TRBV5-1 and TRBJ2-7, the complete variable domain reads KAGVTQTPRYLIKTRGQQVTLSCSPISGHRSVSWYQQTPGQGLQFLFEYFSETQRNKGNFPGRFSGRQFSNSRSEMNVSTLELGDSALYLCASSLGDRVRSEQYFGPGTRLTVT.

The V gene is TRBV27, the J gene TRBJ2-7; TRBD1 agrees at 12 bases. Losses at the gene ends were 6 bases for V and 4 bases for J; bases not matched to a gene: 7. CDR1 is MNHEY and CDR2 is SMNVEV in the germline V gene (reference sequence). The CDR3 is made up of 15 amino acids. The chain's CDR3 is CASSAPGQGAYEQYF. CDR3 in DNA: TGTGCCAGCAGCGCACCGGGACAGGGGGCGTACGAGCAGTACTTC.

V gene TRBV6-6 combines with J gene TRBJ2-7, with a possible D match to TRBD1 (5 bases). Deletions cut 6 bases from V and 2 bases from J, with 8 bases between. This CDR3 comprises 12 residues. Per the germline V gene, CDR1 is MNHNY and CDR2 is SVGAGI (reference sequence). In DNA form, the CDR3 reads TGTGCCAGCAGGACAGCTACCTACGAGCAGTACTTC. Residues: CASRTATYEQYF.

The chain employs TRBV19 and TRBJ2-2; D is possibly TRBD1 (6 bases). Per germline, CDR1 LNHDA and CDR2 SQIVND (reference sequence). The CDR3 has 13 residues. V gave up 11 bases and J gave up 2 bases, with 12 bases separating them. The CDR3 here is CACPDSNTGELFF. The CDR3 coding sequence is TGTGCCTGTCCGGACAGCAACACCGGGGAGCTGTTTTTT.

The chain recombines TRBV30 with TRBJ2-7, with a tentative D call TRBD1 (5 bases). V was shortened by 0 bases and J by 3 bases, with 6 bases between the two germline ends. There are 12 residues in the CDR3. In germline, CDR1 is GTSNPN, CDR2 SVGIG (reference sequence). CDR3 DNA: TGTGCCTGGAGTGTGCAGGGCTACGAGCAGTACTTC. Its translation is CAWSVQGYEQYF.

V and J are TRBV5-4 and TRBJ2-2; 8 bases map to TRBD2. V gave up 5 bases and J gave up 4 bases; unmatched junction bases: 7. The CDR3 has 15 residues. Germline lookup yields CDR1 SGHNT and CDR2 YYREEE (reference sequence). CDR3 in amino acids: CASRFDAGGTGELFF. CDR3 coding DNA: TGTGCCAGCAGATTCGACGCGGGGGGCACCGGGGAGCTGTTTTTT.

V is TRBV11-3 and J is TRBJ2-3; either TRBD1 or TRBD2 may fit D (6 bases each). CDR3 length: 15 amino acids. Germline V gene sequence: CDR1 SGHNT, CDR2 YENEEA. Trimming stripped 5 bases from V and 4 bases from J, with 16 bases between. CDR3 loop: CASSLGGPSADTQYF. CDR3 DNA sequence: TGTGCCAGCAGCCTAGGGGGGCCGTCGGCAGATACGCAGTATTTT.

There are a few counts of this clone. The chain has TRBV6-5 and TRBJ1-1; D uncertain. The germline CDR1 and CDR2 sequences are MNHEY and SVGAGI. V lost 0 bases and J 0 bases, leaving 5 bases between the germline ends. The CDR3 is made up of 14 amino acids. The CDR3 protein is CASSYSAMNTEAFF. CDR3 nucleotides: TGTGCCAGCAGTTACTCTGCGATGAACACTGAAGCTTTCTTT.

This rearrangement joins TRBV5-1 to TRBJ1-3; no clear D. V was pared by 4 bases and J by 1 base, with 9 bases between. The CDR3 is 14 residues long. Germline assignment: CDR1 SGHRS and CDR2 YFSETQ. DNA of the CDR3: TGCGCCAGCAGCCTAGGTGGATCTGGAAACACCATATATTTT. Residues: CASSLGGSGNTIYF. The full variable domain, rest sourced from reference TRBV5-1 and TRBJ1-3, is KAGVTQTPRYLIKTRGQQVTLSCSPISGHRSVSWYQQTPGQGLQFLFEYFSETQRNKGNFPGRFSGRQFSNSRSEMNVSTLELGDSALYLCASSLGGSGNTIYFGEGSWLTVV.

The gene calls are TRBV7-9 and TRBJ2-7, with TRBD1 as a possible D gene (5 bases). Germline CDR1 reads SEHNR; CDR2 reads FQNEAQ (reference sequence). The CDR3 loop spans 18 amino acids. V was trimmed by 3 bases and J by 1 base, leaving 22 bases between them. The CDR3 is CASSFDSIQPLRSYEQYF. The CDR3, as DNA: TGTGCCAGCAGCTTCGACAGTATTCAACCCCTTCGATCCTACGAGCAGTACTTC.

The rearrangement uses TRBV7-2 and TRBJ2-3, with TRBD2 matching over 14 bases. CDR1 and CDR2 from the germline V gene are SGHTA and FQGNSA. Germline trimming cut 6 bases from V and 3 bases from J; bases unmatched to any gene: 5. CDR3 length equals 16 residues. CDR3 DNA sequence: TGTGCCAGCAGGGGCGGGACTAGCGGGAGAACAGATACGCAGTATTTT. It specifies CASRGGTSGRTDTQYF.